The rows below give T cell receptor beta chains drawn from one sample of a study of blood T cell repertoires in COVID-19. Some clones are missing from TCRdb's copy, which holds only in-frame ones; the method was immunoSEQ multiplex PCR. This table has 360,000 or so clones, around nine tenths appearing once. The specimen was PBMCs or T cells enriched from blood (not recorded which). The receptors here all came from a woman in her twenties or thirties who had been exposed to COVID-19. Both conserved end residues are part of each CDR3. The order of the fields is D gene, J gene, V gene, clone size, CDR3 DNA, CDR3 protein. The D gene is left open where the match is weak. The size of a clone is reported for some rows only, either as once, few or many, or as a class for expanded clones.

d_gene: TRBD2
j_gene: TRBJ2-2
v_gene: TRBV27
abundance: NA
CDR3nt: TGTGCCAGCAGTTTCCTGGCGGGAGTCACCGGGGAGCTGTTTTTT
CDR3aa: CASSFLAGVTGELFF

d_gene: NA
j_gene: TRBJ1-6
v_gene: TRBV19
abundance: NA
CDR3nt: TGTGCCAGTAGTACTCCGAATCGGTCTTCACCCCTCCACTTT
CDR3aa: CASSTPNRSSPLHF

d_gene: TRBD2
j_gene: TRBJ2-1
v_gene: TRBV6-6
abundance: NA
CDR3nt: TGTGCCAGCAGTCACAGGACTAGCGGGGTCTCCTACAATGAGCAGTTCTTC
CDR3aa: CASSHRTSGVSYNEQFF

d_gene: NA
j_gene: TRBJ2-1
v_gene: TRBV12-3/TRBV12-4
abundance: NA
CDR3nt: TGTGCCAGCAGTCCGTCCCTAGTCGAGCAGTTCTTC
CDR3aa: CASSPSLVEQFF

d_gene: TRBD1
j_gene: TRBJ2-7
v_gene: TRBV25-1
abundance: NA
CDR3nt: TGTGCCAGCGGAAGGGACAGTCCCTACGAGCAGTACTTC
CDR3aa: CASGRDSPYEQYF

d_gene: NA
j_gene: TRBJ1-1
v_gene: TRBV30
abundance: NA
CDR3nt: TGTGCCTGGAGCGCCAGGCGGAACACTGAAGCTTTCTTT
CDR3aa: CAWSARRNTEAFF

d_gene: TRBD1
j_gene: TRBJ2-7
v_gene: TRBV6-2/TRBV6-3
abundance: NA
CDR3nt: TGTGCCAGCAGTTACCCGACAGGGGGGGCCTCCTACGAGCAGTACTTC
CDR3aa: CASSYPTGGASYEQYF

d_gene: TRBD2
j_gene: TRBJ2-1
v_gene: TRBV7-8
abundance: NA
CDR3nt: TGTGCCAGCAGCCCCCCTGGCCCTCTAGCGGGAGGTGGGTATGAGCAGTTCTTC
CDR3aa: CASSPPGPLAGGGYEQFF

d_gene: TRBD1
j_gene: TRBJ2-3
v_gene: TRBV24-1
abundance: once
CDR3nt: TGTGCCACCAGTGCCCCGCCGGGACAGACCACAGATACGCAGTATTTT
CDR3aa: CATSAPPGQTTDTQYF

d_gene: NA
j_gene: TRBJ2-1
v_gene: TRBV7-3
abundance: NA
CDR3nt: TGTGCCAGCAGCCCCTCGTCCTACAATGAGCAGTTCTTC
CDR3aa: CASSPSSYNEQFF

d_gene: NA
j_gene: TRBJ2-3
v_gene: TRBV5-1
abundance: NA
CDR3nt: TGCGCCAGCAGCACAGGACCTAGCACAGATACGCAGTATTTT
CDR3aa: CASSTGPSTDTQYF

d_gene: NA
j_gene: TRBJ1-5
v_gene: TRBV5-8
abundance: NA
CDR3nt: TGTGCCAGCAGCCGTAATCAGCCCCAGCATTTT
CDR3aa: CASSRNQPQHF

d_gene: NA
j_gene: TRBJ2-7
v_gene: TRBV7-2
abundance: NA
CDR3nt: TGTGCCAGCAGCTTAGCGCGGCTCGCCGACGAGCAGTACTTC
CDR3aa: CASSLARLADEQYF

d_gene: NA
j_gene: TRBJ2-2
v_gene: TRBV7-9
abundance: NA
CDR3nt: TGTGCCAGCAGCTTGATGGACAGTCAAACCGCGAACACCGGGGAGCTGTTTTTT
CDR3aa: CASSLMDSQTANTGELFF

d_gene: NA
j_gene: TRBJ1-1
v_gene: TRBV28
abundance: NA
CDR3nt: TGTGCCAGCATGGGGGGGGACACTGAAGCTTTCTTT
CDR3aa: CASMGGDTEAFF

d_gene: TRBD2
j_gene: TRBJ2-1
v_gene: TRBV7-4
abundance: NA
CDR3nt: TGTGCCAGCAGCTACGGCCCGAGCGGGAGTATGTACAATGAGCAGTTCTTC
CDR3aa: CASSYGPSGSMYNEQFF

d_gene: NA
j_gene: TRBJ2-3
v_gene: TRBV28
abundance: NA
CDR3nt: TGTGCCAGCAGTCCTCCCACAGATACGCAGTATTTT
CDR3aa: CASSPPTDTQYF

d_gene: NA
j_gene: TRBJ1-2
v_gene: TRBV9
abundance: once
CDR3nt: TGTGCCAGCACCCGCGACACCTCTAACTATGGCTACACCTTC
CDR3aa: CASTRDTSNYGYTF

d_gene: TRBD1
j_gene: TRBJ1-2
v_gene: TRBV28
abundance: NA
CDR3nt: TGTGCCAGTTTATATGGGACAGGGACCGGCTACACCTTC
CDR3aa: CASLYGTGTGYTF

d_gene: NA
j_gene: TRBJ2-5
v_gene: TRBV9
abundance: NA
CDR3nt: TGTGCCAGCAGCGCTAGGGCTGGACAGCCCCAAGAGACCCAGTACTTC
CDR3aa: CASSARAGQPQETQYF

d_gene: NA
j_gene: TRBJ2-7
v_gene: TRBV27
abundance: NA
CDR3nt: TGTGCCAGCAGTTCACCCCCCCAAGTAGTTGGGAGGGAGCAGTACTTC
CDR3aa: CASSSPPQVVGREQYF

d_gene: NA
j_gene: TRBJ2-4
v_gene: TRBV2
abundance: NA
CDR3nt: TGTGCCAGCAGTTCAGGCGGGACAGACTATATTCAGTACTTC
CDR3aa: CASSSGGTDYIQYF

d_gene: NA
j_gene: TRBJ1-1
v_gene: TRBV2
abundance: NA
CDR3nt: TGTGCCAACGGGGAGAACACTGAAGCTTTCTTT
CDR3aa: CANGENTEAFF

d_gene: NA
j_gene: TRBJ1-5
v_gene: TRBV6-1
abundance: NA
CDR3nt: TGTGCCAGCAGTGATTACAAGAATCAGCCCCAGCATTTT
CDR3aa: CASSDYKNQPQHF

d_gene: TRBD1
j_gene: TRBJ2-4
v_gene: TRBV25-1
abundance: NA
CDR3nt: TGTGCCAGCTCCAGGCAGGGGGCCGCAAACATTCAGTACTTC
CDR3aa: CASSRQGAANIQYF